The sequence of this T cell receptor beta chain was determined in a study of blood T cell repertoires in COVID-19. Clones were read by immunoSEQ multiplex PCR, and TCRdb kept only the in-frame ones, dropping some. This sample carries more than 110,000 clones, about 84% of them seen once, and the ten largest clones take 1.5% to 2%. The CDR3 runs to 12 residues. Germline V gives CDR1 SNHLY, CDR2 FYNNEI. The V and J ends lost 4 bases and 2 bases respectively, with 6 bases between them. The sequenced sample consisted of PBMCs or T cells enriched from blood (not recorded which). The origin of this receptor is a woman between 18 and 29 years old who had been exposed to COVID-19. This chain joins TRBV2 and TRBJ2-7, with D unresolved. CDR3 coding DNA: TGTGCCAGCAGTGCCACAACCTACGAGCAGTACTTC. It codes for CASSATTYEQYF.